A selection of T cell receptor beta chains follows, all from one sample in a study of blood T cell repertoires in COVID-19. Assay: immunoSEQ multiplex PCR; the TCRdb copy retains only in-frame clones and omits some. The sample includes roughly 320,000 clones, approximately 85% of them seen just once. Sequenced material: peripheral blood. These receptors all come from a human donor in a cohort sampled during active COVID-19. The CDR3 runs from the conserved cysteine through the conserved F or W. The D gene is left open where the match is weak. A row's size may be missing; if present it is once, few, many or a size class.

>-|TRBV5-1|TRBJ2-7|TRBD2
CASSTGLAGTGEQYF
TGCGCCAGCAGCACCGGACTAGCGGGGACCGGGGAGCAGTACTTC
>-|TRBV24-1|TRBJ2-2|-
CATSDPGHSNTGELFF
TGTGCCACCAGTGATCCGGGACATTCGAACACCGGGGAGCTGTTTTTT
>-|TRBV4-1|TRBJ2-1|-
CASSLRPTGFTYNEQFF
TGCGCCAGCAGCCTACGACCAACAGGATTTACCTACAATGAGCAGTTCTTC
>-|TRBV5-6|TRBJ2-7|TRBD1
CASSLSKPGQGAMRYEQYF
TGTGCCAGCAGCTTATCTAAACCGGGACAGGGGGCGATGAGGTACGAGCAGTACTTC
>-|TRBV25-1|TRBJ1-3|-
CASRRTAGNTIYF
TGTGCCAGCCGCCGGACAGCTGGAAACACCATATATTTT
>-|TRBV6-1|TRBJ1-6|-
CASSDWTGNSPLHF
TGTGCCAGCAGTGATTGGACGGGAAATTCACCCCTCCACTTT
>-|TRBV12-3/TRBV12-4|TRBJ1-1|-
CASSVRVTEAFF
TGTGCCAGCAGTGTCAGGGTCACTGAAGCTTTCTTT
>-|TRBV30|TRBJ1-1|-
CAWNRLGHLNTEAFF
TGTGCCTGGAATCGATTGGGACACCTGAACACTGAAGCTTTCTTT
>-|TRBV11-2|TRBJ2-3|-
CASSLEIGASQYF
TGTGCCAGCAGCTTAGAAATAGGGGCATCGCAGTATTTT
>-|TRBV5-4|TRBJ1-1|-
CASSPARLMNTEAFF
TGTGCCAGCAGCCCGGCCAGGCTAATGAACACTGAAGCTTTCTTT
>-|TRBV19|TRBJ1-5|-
CASSTGSYSNQPQHF
TGTGCCAGTAGTACAGGGTCCTATAGCAATCAGCCCCAGCATTTT
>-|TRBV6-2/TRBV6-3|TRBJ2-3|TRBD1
CASSYVIPGTGQYF
TGTGCCAGCAGTTACGTAATCCCCGGGACAGGGCAGTATTTT
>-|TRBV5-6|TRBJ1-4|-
CASSGYLTGTNEKLFF
TGTGCCAGCAGCGGATACCTGACAGGAACTAATGAAAAACTGTTTTTT
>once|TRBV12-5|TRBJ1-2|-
CASGGGARDGYTF
TGTGCTAGTGGTGGGGGGGCCAGGGATGGCTACACCTTC
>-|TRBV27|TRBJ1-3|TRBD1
CASSLYGTDSHSGNTIYF
TGTGCCAGCAGTTTATATGGGACAGATAGCCACTCTGGAAACACCATATATTTT
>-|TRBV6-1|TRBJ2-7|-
CASTPGSFYEQYF
TGTGCCAGCACCCCAGGAAGCTTTTACGAGCAGTACTTC
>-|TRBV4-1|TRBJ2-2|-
CASSLRFRDTGELFF
TGCGCCAGCAGCCTCCGATTCAGGGACACCGGGGAGCTGTTTTTT
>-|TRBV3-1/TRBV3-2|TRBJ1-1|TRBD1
CASSQDRRGLAEAFF
TGTGCCAGCAGCCAAGATAGAAGGGGGCTCGCTGAAGCTTTCTTT
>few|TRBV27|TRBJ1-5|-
CASSFSQGQQPQHF
TGTGCCAGCAGTTTTAGTCAGGGGCAACAGCCCCAGCATTTT
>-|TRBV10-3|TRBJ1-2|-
CAISELGGNYGYTF
TGTGCCATCAGTGAGTTGGGGGGTAACTATGGCTACACCTTC
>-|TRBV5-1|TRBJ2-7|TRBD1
CASSYLPDRVYEQYF
TGCGCCAGCAGCTACCTACCCGACAGGGTCTACGAGCAGTACTTC
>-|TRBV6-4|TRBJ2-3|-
CASSDSSASDTQYF
TGTGCCAGCAGTGACTCGAGTGCGTCGGATACGCAGTATTTT
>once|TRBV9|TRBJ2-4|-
CASGRSDKNIQYF
TGTGCCAGCGGGAGATCCGACAAAAACATTCAGTACTTC
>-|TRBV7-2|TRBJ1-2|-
CASSPFRGYYGYTF
TGTGCCAGCAGCCCCTTTCGGGGTTACTATGGCTACACCTTC
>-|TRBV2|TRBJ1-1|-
CASSTTGFGGTEAFF
TGTGCCAGCAGTACGACTGGTTTCGGGGGAACTGAAGCTTTCTTT
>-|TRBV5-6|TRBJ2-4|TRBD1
CASSLDGTGGLIQYF
TGTGCCAGCAGTCTAGACGGGACAGGGGGGCTCATTCAGTACTTC
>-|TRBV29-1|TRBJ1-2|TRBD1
CSVAQGAGDYGYTF
TGCAGCGTAGCTCAGGGGGCGGGGGACTATGGCTACACCTTC